These T cell receptor beta chains were read from a single sample in a study of CD8 T cells in Susac syndrome. TCRdb reanalysed the immunoSEQ multiplex PCR reads using MiXCR and keeps one entry per CDR3 protein. The data contain fewer than 200,000 distinct CDR3 sequences, roughly 92% of them singletons. Sequenced input: CD4+ T cells from PBMCs. Receptors originate from a human donor in good health. Each CDR3 is given with its conserved first and last residue. D genes are given only for firm matches. Not every row has a clone size; where given, it reads once, few, many or a size class.

V	length	size	J	D	CDR3	DNA
TRBV5-1	16	-	TRBJ2-3	TRBD1	CASSLQGTHGTDTQYF	TGCGCCAGCTCTTTACAGGGGACCCACGGCACAGATACGCAGTATTTT
TRBV5-4	15	-	TRBJ2-7	TRBD2	CASSPSGGRAYEQYF	TGTGCCAGCAGCCCCTCGGGAGGTAGGGCCTACGAGCAGTACTTC
TRBV6-6	16	once	TRBJ1-2	-	CASSNSRTAPRYGYTF	TGTGCCAGCAGTAACAGCCGGACAGCTCCTCGATATGGCTACACCTTC
TRBV10-3	12	-	TRBJ1-2	-	CAISEMTGGYTF	TGTGCCATCAGTGAAATGACAGGCGGCTACACCTTC
TRBV7-2	15	once	TRBJ2-2	-	CASSILGKGAGELFF	TGTGCCAGCAGCATACTGGGGAAGGGGGCCGGGGAGCTGTTTTTT
TRBV6-2/TRBV6-3	14	-	TRBJ1-6	TRBD1	CASSWTGDNSPLHF	TGTGCCAGCAGCTGGACAGGGGACAATTCACCCCTCCACTTT
TRBV20-1	17	-	TRBJ1-3	-	CSARDPQRGVSGNTIYF	TGCAGTGCTAGAGATCCGCAGCGTGGGGTGTCTGGAAACACCATATATTTT
TRBV29-1	14	-	TRBJ2-1	-	CSVDTGSRVNEQFF	TGCAGCGTTGATACAGGTTCAAGGGTCAATGAGCAGTTCTTC
TRBV4-2	19	-	TRBJ1-1	-	CASTGLSGITLTHNTEAFF	TGTGCCAGCACAGGGTTATCGGGGATCACCCTCACACACAACACTGAAGCTTTCTTT
TRBV2	14	-	TRBJ2-3	-	CASSERAAPDTQYF	TGTGCCAGCAGTGAGAGGGCGGCCCCAGATACGCAGTATTTT
TRBV3-1	11	-	TRBJ2-5	-	CASSHGETQYF	TGTGCCAGCAGCCACGGAGAGACCCAGTACTTC
TRBV23-1	13	-	TRBJ2-1	-	CASSRRGANEQFF	TGCGCCAGCTCTCGCAGGGGAGCAAATGAGCAGTTCTTC
TRBV9	16	-	TRBJ2-3	-	CASSDPGTPLRDTQYF	TGTGCCAGCAGCGACCCCGGGACTCCCCTTAGAGATACGCAGTATTTT
TRBV12-3/TRBV12-4	15	once	TRBJ2-1	TRBD1	CASSLPGQGKDEQFF	TGTGCCAGCAGCCTACCGGGACAGGGTAAGGATGAGCAGTTCTTC
TRBV12-3/TRBV12-4	13	-	TRBJ2-7	-	CASSQETGPEQYF	TGTGCCAGCAGTCAAGAGACAGGTCCCGAGCAGTACTTC
TRBV7-2	16	-	TRBJ2-6	-	CASSFSGARGANVLTF	TGTGCCAGCAGCTTCTCAGGGGCGAGGGGGGCCAACGTCCTGACTTTC
TRBV7-2	14	once	TRBJ1-1	TRBD1	CASSRDRGRTEAFF	TGTGCCAGCAGTCGGGACAGGGGGAGGACTGAAGCTTTCTTT
TRBV20-1	12	-	TRBJ2-5	TRBD1	CRVQGAGETQYF	TGCAGGGTACAGGGGGCCGGAGAGACCCAGTACTTC
TRBV6-6	14	-	TRBJ2-2	TRBD1	CASDRVGNTGELFF	TGTGCCAGCGACAGGGTCGGGAACACCGGGGAGCTGTTTTTT
TRBV9	14	-	TRBJ2-1	-	CASSPETSRNEQFF	TGTGCCAGCAGCCCTGAGACTAGTCGCAATGAGCAGTTCTTC
TRBV4-1	14	-	TRBJ2-5	TRBD2	CASSQGLARETQYF	TGCGCCAGCAGCCAAGGACTAGCCAGAGAGACCCAGTACTTC
TRBV4-2	15	-	TRBJ2-7	-	CASSQDVGFSYEQYF	TGTGCCAGCAGCCAAGATGTAGGGTTCTCCTACGAGCAGTACTTC
TRBV29-1	11	-	TRBJ2-5	TRBD1	CSGRTGETQYF	TGCAGCGGTCGGACAGGGGAGACCCAGTACTTC
TRBV6-2/TRBV6-3	15	-	TRBJ2-2	TRBD1	CASSMRQGVTGELFF	TGTGCCAGCAGTATGAGACAGGGAGTGACCGGGGAGCTGTTTTTT
TRBV7-3	14	-	TRBJ1-1	-	CASSLTAGRTEAFF	TGTGCCAGCAGCTTAACAGCAGGGAGGACTGAAGCTTTCTTT
TRBV18	15	-	TRBJ1-2	-	CASSPLTGTHYGYTF	TGTGCCAGCTCACCCTTGACCGGGACGCACTATGGCTACACCTTC
TRBV2	13	-	TRBJ2-5	-	CASRFGGEETQYF	TGTGCCAGCAGATTTGGAGGGGAAGAGACCCAGTACTTC
TRBV7-3	17	-	TRBJ2-3	-	CASSLTGGRGGTDTQYF	TGTGCCAGCAGCTTAACAGGGGGCCGGGGGGGCACAGATACGCAGTATTTT
TRBV5-1	14	-	TRBJ2-7	TRBD2	CASSLEPGRYEQYF	TGCGCCAGCAGCTTGGAACCCGGGAGGTACGAGCAGTACTTC